This passage covers 32 T cell receptor beta chains from one sample sequenced in a study of blood T cells in healthy people across ages. A sample-barcoded 5' primer and a J-beta primer mix were used in a second PCR of about 7 to 12 cycles. TCRdb fed the 5' RACE reads into MiXCR, producing one record per CDR3 protein. The sample carries 710,000 or so distinct CDR3 sequences, roughly 30% recorded once. The sequenced sample was blood. The receptors originated from a woman aged 80 or over in good health.

Comment on this clonotype: This could be a read error, since a much larger clone is one nucleotide away. This chain links TRBV11-1 with TRBJ2-6, with 7 bases lining up with TRBD1. Per germline, CDR1 SGHAT and CDR2 FQDESV (reference sequence). The CDR3 runs to 16 residues. The CDR3 loop is CASSSDRPSGANVRTF. DNA of the CDR3: TGTGCCAGCAGCTCGGACAGGCCCTCTGGGGCCAACGTCCGGACTTTC. The full variable domain, with the rest looked up from reference TRBV11-1 and TRBJ2-6, is EAEVAQSPRYKITEKSQAVAFWCDPISGHATLYWYRQILGQGPELLVQFQDESVVDDSQLPKDRFSAERLKGVDSTLKIQPAELGDSAMYLCASSSDRPSGANVRTFGAGSRLTVL.

This clonotype was found many times. The chain is built from TRBV4-2 and TRBJ2-1, with a weak D call TRBD2 (6 bases). Trimming removed 4 bases at V and 4 bases at J, with 17 bases between. Germline values: CDR1 LGHNA, CDR2 YNFKEQ. This CDR3 region has 16 residues. CDR3 nucleotide sequence: TGTGCCAGCAGCCCAAGGTCTAGCGTAGGTTACAATGAGCAGTTCTTC. Encoded protein: CASSPRSSVGYNEQFF.

To note about this clonotype: A much larger clone lies a single base off, so this may be a read error. The rearrangement uses TRBV20-1 and TRBJ2-1; no firm D call. The CDR3 is 11 amino acids. Looked up from germline, CDR1 is DFQATT and CDR2 is SNEGSKA (reference sequence). This CDR3 is CSVNPYNVQFF. In DNA form, the CDR3 reads TGCAGTGTTAACCCTTACAATGTGCAGTTCTTC.

This clonotype was recorded once. Given a much more abundant clone one base away, this may be a read error. The V and J genes are TRBV14 and TRBJ2-7; the D gene is possibly TRBD1 (6 bases). Germline CDR1 reads SGHDN; CDR2 reads FVKESK. The CDR3 is 13 amino acids. The chain's CDR3 is CACSQAGVNEQYF. In DNA form, the CDR3 reads TGTGCCTGCAGCCAAGCAGGGGTGAACGAGCAGTACTTC.

The table lists this clonotype with many counts. The gene calls are TRBV12-3 or TRBV12-4 and TRBJ2-3; 9 positions match TRBD2. This CDR3 contains 15 residues. The V gene end was trimmed by 8 bases and the J gene end by 2 bases; junction bases not matched to a gene: 8. The CDR3 bases are TGTGCCAGCGCAGCGGAGCGGGGGGTCACAGATACGCAGTATTTT. This codes for CASAAERGVTDTQYF.

This clonotype occurred a few times. This sequence joins TRBV3-1 and TRBJ2-7; D gene uncertain. The germline V gene encodes CDR1 LGHDT and CDR2 YNNKEL (reference sequence). The CDR3 consists of 11 residues. V lost 8 bases, J lost 7 bases, and 12 bases lay in between. CDR3 loop: CASQAYNEQYF. DNA of the CDR3: TGTGCCAGCCAGGCGTACAATGAGCAGTACTTC.

The chain has TRBV7-2 and TRBJ2-1; D possibly corresponds to TRBD2 (6 bases). CDR3 length: 15 residues. Germline V gene lookup returns CDR1 SGHTA and CDR2 FQGNSA. V shed 4 bases and J shed 6 bases, with 16 bases lying between them. CDR3 in DNA: TGTGCCAGCAGCTCCCTGGTTAGCGGAGTCAATGAGCAGTTCTTC. This translates into CASSSLVSGVNEQFF.

There are a few counts of this clonotype. This may come from a read error, since a much larger clone is one base off. The chain uses TRBV5-1 and TRBJ2-5, with D perhaps TRBD1 or TRBD2 (6 bases each). Germline values: CDR1 SGHRS, CDR2 YFSETQ. Trimming left V 2 bases short and J 11 bases short, with 19 bases between. The length of the CDR3 is 14 residues. The CDR3 sequence is CASSLRGRSNEQYF. The CDR3 bases are TGCGCCAGCAGCTTAAGGGGGAGGTCTAATGAGCAGTACTTC.

This clonotype was counted many times. This chain uses TRBV20-1 with TRBJ2-5; D uncertain. This CDR3 contains 13 residues. The V gene lost 2 bases and the J gene lost 4 bases, with 11 bases spanning the gap. Germline assignment: CDR1 DFQATT and CDR2 SNEGSKA (reference sequence). CDR3 amino acids: CSARHSQGETQYF. The CDR3 DNA reads TGCAGTGCTAGACACAGTCAAGGAGAGACCCAGTACTTC.

This clonotype was detected many times. The CDR3 DNA sequence: TGTGCCAGCAGCCGGGGGGACAGCACAGATACGCAGTATTTT. It is translated as CASSRGDSTDTQYF. The chain has TRBV27 and TRBJ2-3, with 7 bases aligning to TRBD2. The CDR3 contains 14 residues. The ends lost 6 bases at V and 0 bases at J; junction bases unmatched: 3. Germline assignment: CDR1 MNHEY and CDR2 SMNVEV (reference sequence).

This chain uses TRBV28 with TRBJ1-1; 8 bases map to TRBD1. Germline values: CDR1 MDHEN, CDR2 SYDVKM. J lost 4 bases, V lost 9 bases, and 13 bases had no gene match. This CDR3 contains 15 residues. CDR3 loop: CASSNRGRWSTEAFF. The DNA of the CDR3 is TGTGCCAGTTCAAACAGGGGGAGATGGAGCACTGAAGCTTTCTTT.

To note about this clonotype: A much larger clone sits a single nucleotide away, making a read error possible. The chain joins TRBV7-9 to TRBJ1-4; no reliable D call. This CDR3 is 16 amino acids long. From germline, CDR1 is SEHNR and CDR2 FQNEAQ (reference sequence). V dropped 0 bases and J dropped 0 bases, with 8 bases sitting between them. CDR3 DNA: TGTGCCAGCAGCTTAGCGGACGGTCCAACTAATGAAAAACTGTTTTTT. Residues: CASSLADGPTNEKLFF.

About this clonotype: A much larger clone differs from this one at a single base, so this may be a read error. The rearrangement joins TRBV7-3 to TRBJ1-2, with D uncertain. V shed 5 bases and J shed 8 bases, with 18 bases lying between them. CDR1 and CDR2 from the germline V gene are SGHTA and FQGTGA. This CDR3 region has 14 residues. Here the CDR3 reads CASSLLSTGKGYTF. The CDR3 DNA reads as TGTGCCAGCAGCCTCCTGTCAACGGGCAAGGGCTACACCTTC.

This clonotype has ten or more counts. This sequence joins TRBV11-2 and TRBJ2-4; D gene unclear. The CDR3 is 14 amino acids. Germline CDR1 is SGHAT and CDR2 is FQNNGV. Deletions cut 2 bases from V and 0 bases from J, with 5 bases between. The CDR3 DNA reads as TGTGCCAGCAGCTTATCAGGAGCCAAAAACATTCAGTACTTC. This sequence encodes CASSLSGAKNIQYF.

Notes on this clonotype: Its ends do not fully match the called genes, so a read error is possible. This chain links TRBV29-1 with TRBJ1-5; D may be TRBD1 (6 bases). The CDR3 totals 14 residues. The germline gives CDR1 SQVTM, CDR2 ANQGSEA. The CDR3 DNA sequence: TGCAGCGTTGTCACAGGGACGAGCAATCAGTCCCAGCATTTT. Its protein is CSVVTGTSNQSQHF.

Many counts were recorded for this clonotype. The genes are TRBV6-1 and TRBJ1-1; a possible D gene is TRBD1 (6 bases). Trimming shortened V by 3 bases and J by 0 bases, and 20 bases separated the two germline ends. The germline V gene has CDR1 MNHNS and CDR2 SASEGT. The CDR3 covers 18 residues. CDR3 in amino acids: CASSDPPDTRDMNTEAFF. For the CDR3, the DNA is TGTGCCAGCAGTGACCCTCCAGACACGAGGGACATGAACACTGAAGCTTTCTTT.

Points on this clonotype: This clone may be a read error of a much larger clone one base away. The chain is built from TRBV5-1 and TRBJ2-5, with 8 bases lining up with TRBD1. The germline CDR1 and CDR2 sequences are SGHRS and YFSETQ. The CDR3 has 15 amino acids. CDR3 in DNA: TGCGCCAGCAGCTTGGGGGCAGGGGGCGAAGAGACCCGGTACTTC. This encodes CASSLGAGGEETRYF.

The chain uses TRBV20-1 and TRBJ2-1; D not resolved. This CDR3 is 12 amino acids long. V was shortened by 0 bases and J by 4 bases, with 4 bases between the two germline ends. In germline, CDR1 is DFQATT, CDR2 SNEGSKA (reference sequence). As DNA, the CDR3 is TGCAGTGCTAGAGACTTATACAATGAGCAGTTCTTC. Translation: CSARDLYNEQFF.

V gene TRBV6-2 or TRBV6-3 combines with J gene TRBJ1-1; D call uncertain. The CDR3 consists of 15 residues. Germline V gives CDR1 MNHEY, CDR2 SVGEGT. Trimming stripped 7 bases from V and 5 bases from J, with 20 bases between. The CDR3 DNA follows: TGTGCCAGCACCGAAAATCCCCACGAAGGAACTGAAGCTTTCTTT. This translates into CASTENPHEGTEAFF.

This clonotype was counted at least ten times. The chain employs TRBV12-3 or TRBV12-4 and TRBJ2-3; D tentatively reads TRBD1 or TRBD2 (6 bases each). The CDR3 spans 15 residues. V was trimmed by 3 bases and J by 5 bases, leaving 15 bases between them. Written as DNA, the CDR3 is TGTGCCAGCAGTTTGGGGGGCGGGGTACAAGATACGCAGTATTTT. Translation: CASSLGGGVQDTQYF.

Comment on this clonotype: This may come from a read error, since a much larger clone is one base off. The CDR3 protein is CAWSVGRHSSYNEQYF. The CDR3 nucleotides read TGTGCCTGGAGTGTGGGGCGGCATAGCTCCTACAATGAGCAGTACTTC. V is TRBV30 and J is TRBJ2-1, with D possibly being TRBD1 (5 bases). The J call may be faulty, since TRBJ2-7 better matches the DNA end. Germline V lookup: CDR1 GTSNPN, CDR2 SVGIG (reference sequence). The CDR3 loop spans 16 amino acids.

This clonotype showed up many times. The chain joins TRBV20-1 to TRBJ1-2; 8 nucleotides align to TRBD1. Germline lookup yields CDR1 DFQATT and CDR2 SNEGSKA (reference sequence). This CDR3 region has 13 residues. The ends lost 6 bases at V and 5 bases at J; junction bases unmatched: 8. CDR3 sequence (DNA): TGCAGTGCGCTGGACAGGGTCGAGTATGGCTACACCTTC. This codes for CSALDRVEYGYTF.

This clonotype showed up many times. CDR3 nucleotides: TGCAGTGCTAGAGAGGGGACAGGGGGACGTCTGGAGACCCAGTACTTC. Residues: CSAREGTGGRLETQYF. V gene TRBV20-1 combines with J gene TRBJ2-5; 11 bases match TRBD1. This CDR3 has 16 amino acids. Germline V CDR1 and CDR2: DFQATT, SNEGSKA (reference sequence). Unmatched junction bases numbered 8, after V lost 0 bases and J lost 5 bases.

In this sample, this clonotype turned up many times. The J gene is TRBJ2-1, the V gene TRBV5-4; 8 bases fit TRBD1. V gave up 3 bases and J gave up 2 bases; unmatched junction bases: 4. The CDR3 extends over 15 amino acids. CDR1 and CDR2 (germline): SGHNT, YYREEE (reference sequence). CDR3: CASSSDREAYNEQFF. The CDR3 DNA is TGTGCCAGCAGCTCGGACAGGGAGGCCTACAATGAGCAGTTCTTC. Supplemented by reference TRBV5-4 and TRBJ2-1, the full variable domain reads ETGVTQSPTHLIKTRGQQVTLRCSSQSGHNTVSWYQQALGQGPQFIFQYYREEENGRGNFPPRFSGLQFPNYSSELNVNALELDDSALYLCASSSDREAYNEQFFGPGTRLTVL.

As to this clonotype: Just one base apart from a much larger clone, this may be a read error. The gene calls are TRBV5-8 and TRBJ1-2; 8 bases map to TRBD1. Trimming took 3 bases from V and 4 from J; bases not matched to a gene: 5. The length of the CDR3 is 14 residues. Looked up from germline, CDR1 is SGHTS and CDR2 is YDEGEE. CDR3 sequence: CASSWGGTGYGYTF. In DNA form, the CDR3 reads TGTGCCAGCAGCTGGGGGGGGACAGGCTATGGCTACACCTTC.

This clonotype appeared a few times. The chain is built from TRBV5-1 and TRBJ2-7, with D hard to call. Per germline, CDR1 SGHRS and CDR2 YFSETQ. The V and J ends lost 5 bases and 5 bases respectively, with 14 bases between them. The CDR3 is made up of 13 amino acids. CDR3 sequence: CASRLKGADEQYF. CDR3 in DNA: TGCGCCAGCAGGCTGAAAGGCGCGGACGAGCAGTACTTC.

A few counts support this clonotype. V is TRBV7-2 and J is TRBJ2-3; the match to TRBD2 covers 9 bases. The CDR3 is 16 amino acids. CDR1 and CDR2 from the germline V gene are SGHTA and FQGNSA. J gave up 6 bases and V 1 base, and 8 bases lay outside the gene matches. The CDR3 DNA reads as TGTGCCAGCAGCTTAGAGGTTAGCGGGGGAAGGGATACGCAGTATTTT. Protein sequence: CASSLEVSGGRDTQYF.

There are many counts of this clonotype. A much bigger clone sits one base away, suggesting this may be a read error. This sequence joins TRBV7-2 and TRBJ2-1; D call uncertain. The J call may be mistaken, given a closer DNA end match to TRBJ2-7. The germline V gene has CDR1 SGHTA and CDR2 FQGNSA. The CDR3 totals 16 residues. CDR3 amino acids: CASSPPENRFYNEQYF. CDR3 sequence (DNA): TGTGCCAGCAGCCCACCCGAAAACAGATTCTACAATGAGCAGTACTTC.

J is TRBJ1-2 and V is TRBV28, with D perhaps TRBD1 (6 bases). Trimming pared 3 bases from V and 8 bases from J, leaving 13 bases between. CDR3 size: 13 residues. CDR1 is MDHEN and CDR2 is SYDVKM in the germline V gene. The CDR3 DNA reads TGTGCCAGCAGTTTTGGCAGGGGTTACGGCTACACCTTC. Translating gives CASSFGRGYGYTF.

At least ten counts were recorded for this clonotype. V gene TRBV5-4 combines with J gene TRBJ2-5; 9 bases agree with TRBD1. The trim removed 4 bases at V and 2 bases at J, leaving 6 bases unmatched. CDR3 length: 15 residues. Germline lookup yields CDR1 SGHNT and CDR2 YYREEE (reference sequence). The CDR3 region is CASSLPGQGQETQYF. The CDR3 bases are TGTGCCAGCAGCCTGCCGGGACAGGGACAAGAGACCCAGTACTTC.

The chain carries TRBV5-1 and TRBJ1-2; D is perhaps TRBD1 (6 bases). The length of the CDR3 is 14 residues. Germline-derived CDR1 and CDR2 are SGHRS and YFSETQ. V lost 1 base and J lost 4, with 11 bases in between. In DNA, the CDR3 is TGCGCCAGCAGCTTGTTAGGGACACCCTATGGCTACACCTTC. Residues: CASSLLGTPYGYTF.

This clonotype was picked up many times. The chain couples TRBV2 to TRBJ1-4; TRBD1 is a possible D gene (6 bases). The germline gives CDR1 SNHLY, CDR2 FYNNEI. CDR3 size: 15 residues. Trimming removed 6 bases at V and 7 bases at J, with 18 bases between. The CDR3 region is CASSKTGGQGEKLFF. CDR3 sequence (DNA): TGTGCCAGCAGCAAAACCGGGGGGCAGGGTGAAAAACTGTTTTTT. The full variable domain, in which reference TRBV2 and TRBJ1-4 provide the parts outside the CDR3, is EPEVTQTPSHQVTQMGQEVILRCVPISNHLYFYWYRQILGQKVEFLVSFYNNEISEKSEIFDDQFSVERPDGSNFTLKIRSTKLEDSAMYFCASSKTGGQGEKLFFGSGTQLSVL.